This T cell receptor (beta chain) was sequenced during a study of tumor and adjacent non-tumor tissue in lung cancer. The overall study: Histology: about a dozen adenocarcinoma, a couple of squamous cell carcinoma, 1 small cell lung cancer. Patients were aged roughly 30 to 76, nine to eleven men and about 5 women, stage I to III. Study-level results: TCR diversity was significantly greater in tumor than normal lung tissue. Normal lung showed higher cumulative top 100 clone frequency than tumor.

A modified ARM-PCR protocol with three rounds of nested PCR amplified TCRbeta. TCRdb reprocessed the multiplex PCR reads with MiXCR, giving one entry per CDR3 protein. The sample consists of about 86,000 distinct CDR3 sequences, 75% to 85% of them appearing once. RNA was extracted from bulk tissue without any cell sorting. More than 3 cm separated this lung sample from the edge of the tumor. In regard to this clonotype: Antigen specificity is unknown. One end of the junction does not line up with germline, which may come from a read error.

CDR1 and CDR2 (germline): SGHAT, FQNNGV. CDR3 size: 18 residues. This TCR came from a woman aged 50 to 60 with non-small cell lung cancer. Input material: distant non-tumor lung tissue. This chain links TRBV11-2 with TRBJ2-7; 7 bases agree with TRBD1. The CDR3 DNA is TGTGACAGCAGCTTAAATAGAGAGCGGAGACAGGGCCCCTACGAGCAGTACTTC. The encoded protein is CDSSLNRERRQGPYEQYF. Complete variable domain (other parts from reference TRBV11-2 and TRBJ2-7): EAGVAQSPRYKIIEKRQSVAFWCNPISGHATLYWYQQILGQGPKLLIQFQNNGVVDDSQLPKDRFSAERLKGVDSTLKIQPAKLEDSAVYLCDSSLNRERRQGPYEQYFGPGTRLTVT.